This passage covers 23 T cell receptor beta chains from one sample sequenced in a study of CD8+ T cells in alopecia areata. Treatment here: oral pan-JAK inhibitor, 5-10 mg twice daily. RNA was extracted and reverse transcribed into cDNA as the sequencing template. Profiled with immunoSEQ multiplex PCR; TCRdb holds only in-frame clones, not every one. The table records over 250,000 clones, 60% of them present only once. Material: CD4+ T cells sorted from blood, obtained around week 52, from a patient treated with tofacitinib. The receptor source for this set is a human donor with alopecia areata.

The gene calls are TRBV5-6 and TRBJ2-5, with unresolved D. Trimming pared 5 bases from V and 2 bases from J, leaving 13 bases between. In germline, CDR1 is SGHDT, CDR2 YYEEEE. This CDR3 has 14 amino acids. The CDR3 is CASRVRVGQETQYF. The CDR3 nucleotides are TGTGCCAGCAGAGTCCGAGTGGGACAAGAGACCCAGTACTTC.

This chain connects TRBV9 to TRBJ1-1; D is undetermined. Trimming left V 4 bases short and J 4 bases short, with 17 bases between. The CDR3 contains 15 residues. Germline CDR1 and CDR2: SGDLS and YYNGEE. CDR3 amino acids: CASSSKEGYGTEAFF. The CDR3 nucleotides are TGTGCCAGCAGCTCAAAGGAAGGGTATGGCACTGAAGCTTTCTTT.

This clone was counted a few times. This sequence joins TRBV7-9 and TRBJ2-2; D remains ambiguous. This CDR3 is 14 amino acids long. The V gene's germline CDR1 is SEHNR and CDR2 FQNEAQ (reference sequence). The V end lost 1 base, the J end lost 3 bases, and 6 bases lay between the germline ends. CDR3 amino acids: CASSLVAYTGELFF. The CDR3 DNA is TGTGCCAGCAGCTTAGTAGCATACACCGGGGAGCTGTTTTTT. Full variable domain (remainder filled in from reference TRBV7-9 and TRBJ2-2): DTGVSQNPRHKITKRGQNVTFRCDPISEHNRLYWYRQTLGQGPEFLTYFQNEAQLEKSRLLSDRFSAERPKGSFSTLEIQRTEQGDSAMYLCASSLVAYTGELFFGEGSRLTVL.

This clone has just a few counts. The rearrangement uses TRBV10-3 and TRBJ2-3; unclear D gene. The V end was cut by 4 bases, the J end by 4 bases, with 6 bases between. Germline V gene lookup returns CDR1 ENHRY and CDR2 SYGVKD. The CDR3 is 12 amino acids. The CDR3 nucleotides are TGTGCCATCAGTGTTGGGGCAGATACGCAGTATTTT. Protein: CAISVGADTQYF.

V gene TRBV4-1 combines with J gene TRBJ1-5; D might be TRBD1 (5 bases). The germline V and J ends were trimmed by 0 bases and 6 bases, with 12 bases remaining between them. The CDR3 is 15 amino acids. Germline CDR1 reads MGHRA; CDR2 reads YSYEKL. In DNA form, the CDR3 reads TGCGCCAGCAGCCAAGATCGTTCAGGGTTTCAGCCCCAGCATTTT. Protein sequence: CASSQDRSGFQPQHF.

The chain employs TRBV7-8 and TRBJ2-1; D remains unclear. Germline V CDR1 and CDR2: SGHVS, FQNEAQ. Trimming removed 5 bases at V and 9 bases at J, with 14 bases between. The CDR3 runs 13 residues. CDR3 residues: CASSIQDFPEQFF. The CDR3 region has the DNA TGTGCCAGCAGCATTCAGGATTTCCCTGAGCAGTTCTTC.

The chain carries TRBV30 and TRBJ2-2; 8 nucleotides line up with TRBD1. V shed 4 bases and J 8 bases; nucleotides not matched to a gene: 9. This CDR3 spans 14 amino acids. Looked up from germline, CDR1 is GTSNPN and CDR2 is SVGIG (reference sequence). The CDR3 DNA reads as TGTGCCTGGAATTCCCAGACAGGGGCTGGGGAGCTGTTTTTT. This encodes CAWNSQTGAGELFF.

Only a few counts were recorded for this clone. J is TRBJ1-1 and V is TRBV7-9, with 8 positions matching TRBD1. The ends lost 2 bases at V and 11 bases at J; junction bases unmatched: 7. Per germline, CDR1 SEHNR and CDR2 FQNEAQ (reference sequence). The CDR3 extends over 13 amino acids. The chain's CDR3 is CASSLQGASKAFF. CDR3 DNA sequence: TGTGCCAGCAGCTTACAGGGGGCGAGTAAGGCTTTCTTT.

This chain uses TRBV4-2 with TRBJ2-7; a weak D match, TRBD1 (6 bases). Germline V lookup: CDR1 LGHNA, CDR2 YNFKEQ. The ends were cut back, 4 bases at V and 4 bases at J, with 14 bases in the middle. The CDR3 has 14 residues. Written as DNA, the CDR3 is TGTGCCAGCAGCCGGTCGGACAGAGATTACGAGCAGTACTTC. Residues: CASSRSDRDYEQYF.

The CDR3: CASSPRRRVQETQYF. The CDR3 DNA follows: TGTGCCAGCAGCCCTCGGCGCAGGGTACAAGAGACCCAGTACTTC. V gene TRBV14 combines with J gene TRBJ2-5; perhaps TRBD1 as D (5 bases). The CDR3 runs to 15 residues. Looked up from germline, CDR1 is SGHDN and CDR2 is FVKESK. V was clipped by 4 bases and J by 2 bases, with 14 bases between them.

The CDR3 reads CASSSLNQPQHF. The CDR3 DNA sequence: TGTGCCAGCAGCTCCCTGAATCAGCCCCAGCATTTT. The V and J genes are TRBV7-9 and TRBJ1-5; D unclear. Germline V lookup: CDR1 SEHNR, CDR2 FQNEAQ (reference sequence). V gave up 4 bases and J gave up 4 bases, with 5 bases separating them. The CDR3 loop spans 12 amino acids.

This clone occurred a few times. The V and J genes are TRBV4-1 and TRBJ2-7; tentatively, D is TRBD2 (6 bases). Per germline, CDR1 MGHRA and CDR2 YSYEKL. V was clipped by 0 bases and J by 1 base, with 16 bases between them. CDR3 size: 17 residues. The chain's CDR3 is CASSQDRGRGTSYEQYF. DNA of the CDR3: TGCGCCAGCAGCCAAGATCGGGGCCGTGGGACTTCCTACGAGCAGTACTTC.

This rearrangement joins TRBV30 to TRBJ2-7; 7 nucleotides agree with TRBD1. Germline V CDR1 and CDR2: GTSNPN, SVGIG (reference sequence). CDR3 length equals 15 residues. The V gene end was trimmed by 2 bases and the J gene end by 2 bases; junction bases not matched to a gene: 9. CDR3 nucleotides: TGTGCCTGGAGTTTCGCTCGACAGGGACCCTACGAGCAGTACTTC. Amino acids: CAWSFARQGPYEQYF.

The V gene is TRBV7-8, the J gene TRBJ2-5; 7 positions agree with TRBD1. The CDR3 loop spans 12 amino acids. Unmatched junction bases numbered 2, after V lost 7 bases and J lost 3 bases. From germline, CDR1 is SGHVS and CDR2 FQNEAQ. The DNA for the CDR3 is TGTGCCAGCAACGACAGGGAAGAGACCCAGTACTTC. It specifies CASNDREETQYF.

This rearrangement joins TRBV27 to TRBJ2-7; 11 bases match TRBD1. The germline gives CDR1 MNHEY, CDR2 SMNVEV (reference sequence). J lost 5 bases, V lost 5 bases, and 5 bases had no gene match. The CDR3 runs 14 residues. The CDR3, as DNA: TGTGCCAGCAGTCACCGGGGACAGGGGGACGAGCAGTACTTC. Its translation is CASSHRGQGDEQYF.

Only a few counts were recorded for this clone. The CDR3 region is CSVAASGDSYNEQFF. For the CDR3, the DNA is TGCAGCGTTGCTGCTAGCGGAGATTCATACAATGAGCAGTTCTTC. The V and J genes are TRBV29-1 and TRBJ2-1; 7 bases are a match to TRBD2. The trim removed 4 bases at V and 4 bases at J, leaving 10 bases unmatched. Germline assignment: CDR1 SQVTM and CDR2 ANQGSEA. This CDR3 has 15 residues.

The rearrangement joins TRBV29-1 to TRBJ1-2; D unresolved. Trimming pared 4 bases from V and 0 bases from J, leaving 9 bases between. Germline CDR1 reads SQVTM; CDR2 reads ANQGSEA. This CDR3 has 13 residues. In DNA form, the CDR3 reads TGCAGCGTTGGCAAGGGCTCTAACTATGGCTACACCTTC. It encodes CSVGKGSNYGYTF.

This clone turned up a few times. J is TRBJ1-2 and V is TRBV6-5; D is unresolved. The V end was cut by 5 bases, the J end by 0 bases, with 13 bases between. Germline values: CDR1 MNHEY, CDR2 SVGAGI. The CDR3 runs 15 residues. For the CDR3, the DNA is TGTGCCAGCAGTCTATCAGCCGGCCCTAACTATGGCTACACCTTC. Its translation: CASSLSAGPNYGYTF.

The CDR3 DNA sequence: TGTGCCAGCAGCGTAAGCGCTAGCGGGGGGGTGACAGATACGCAGTATTTT. Translation gives CASSVSASGGVTDTQYF. This chain joins TRBV9 and TRBJ2-3, with 12 bases that match TRBD2. Germline trimming cut 1 base from V and 3 bases from J; bases unmatched to any gene: 6. CDR1 is SGDLS and CDR2 is YYNGEE in the germline V gene. CDR3 length: 17 amino acids.

This chain links TRBV7-2 with TRBJ1-3, with unresolved D. Germline loops: CDR1 SGHTA, CDR2 FQGNSA. This CDR3 has 15 residues. With 0 bases removed from V and 0 bases from J, the gap between germline ends came to 6 bases. Written as DNA, the CDR3 is TGTGCCAGCAGCTTAGCCTCACGCTCTGGAAACACCATATATTTT. Translation gives CASSLASRSGNTIYF.

The gene calls are TRBV5-4 and TRBJ2-5, with 7 bases matching TRBD2. Unmatched junction bases numbered 7, after V lost 3 bases and J lost 5 bases. The CDR3 is made up of 14 amino acids. Looked up from germline, CDR1 is SGHNT and CDR2 is YYREEE (reference sequence). The CDR3 sequence: CASSWDYSGETQYF. CDR3 coding DNA: TGTGCCAGCAGCTGGGACTATTCGGGGGAGACCCAGTACTTC.

Comment on this clone: Other DNA variants within this sample encode the same CDR3. V is TRBV18 and J is TRBJ2-5; D call uncertain. The CDR3 extends over 11 amino acids. CDR1 KGHSH and CDR2 LQKENI come from the germline V gene. Trimming pared 4 bases from V and 2 bases from J, leaving 2 bases between. This chain's CDR3 is CASSLQETQYF. The DNA of the CDR3 is TGTGCCAGCTCACTACAAGAGACCCAGTACTTC.

This clone was counted a few times. Germline is not matched at one junction end, which may reflect a read error. The chain employs TRBV7-7 and TRBJ2-2, with D uncertain. There are 14 residues in the CDR3. CDR1 and CDR2 from the germline V gene are SSHAT and FNYEAQ (reference sequence). This CDR3 is CASSLIANTGELFF. The CDR3 DNA reads as TGTGCTAGCAGCTTGATAGCGAACACCGGGGAGCTGTTTTTT.